What follows are 18 T cell receptor beta chains derived from one specimen sequenced in a study of esophageal squamous cell carcinoma under preoperative chemotherapy. Time point: after preoperative PTX-NDP chemotherapy. TCRdb reprocessed the PCR reads via MiXCR and lists one record per CDR3 protein. The sample holds over 25,000 distinct CDR3 sequences, around 50% seen once. Sampling was carried out from a patient given preoperative chemotherapy. The receptor set was obtained from a human donor with esophageal squamous cell carcinoma. The donor label of this sample is uncertain.

The rearrangement uses TRBV6-5 and TRBJ2-3, with D unclear. The CDR3 runs to 15 residues. Trimming removed 4 bases from V and 2 bases from J, with 13 bases in between. Germline V gives CDR1 MNHEY, CDR2 SVGAGI. CDR3 protein: CASSSLDSFTDTQYF. CDR3 coding DNA: TGTGCCAGCAGTTCATTAGACTCCTTCACAGATACGCAGTATTTT.

This clonotype has at least ten counts. This chain connects TRBV6-2 or TRBV6-3 to TRBJ2-5; 12 bases are shared with TRBD2. CDR1 MNHEY and CDR2 SVGEGT come from the germline V gene. V gave up 5 bases and J gave up 5 bases; unmatched junction bases: 6. The CDR3 loop spans 15 amino acids. CDR3 sequence: CASSPSGGALETQYF. In DNA, the CDR3 is TGTGCCAGCAGTCCTAGCGGGGGGGCACTCGAGACCCAGTACTTC.

The J gene is TRBJ2-3, the V gene TRBV6-2 or TRBV6-3, with D maybe TRBD2 (5 bases). V lost 6 bases and J lost 0, with 10 bases in between. Per germline, CDR1 MNHEY and CDR2 SVGEGT. The CDR3 has 14 residues. The CDR3 loop is CASRTGVSTDTQYF. The CDR3 coding sequence is TGTGCCAGCAGAACCGGGGTTAGCACAGATACGCAGTATTTT.

This clonotype has at least ten counts. The chain is built from TRBV7-2 and TRBJ2-1; D ambiguous. Germline CDR1 and CDR2: SGHTA and FQGNSA. V shed 5 bases and J shed 8 bases, with 13 bases lying between them. This CDR3 spans 13 amino acids. As DNA, the CDR3 is TGTGCCAGCAGCCCCCTCGCACCCGATGAGCAGTTCTTC. Translation gives CASSPLAPDEQFF. The whole variable domain, remainder taken from reference TRBV7-2 and TRBJ2-1, is GAGVSQSPSNKVTEKGKDVELRCDPISGHTALYWYRQSLGQGLEFLIYFQGNSAPDKSGLPSDRFSAERTGGSVSTLTIQRTQQEDSAVYLCASSPLAPDEQFFGPGTRLTVL.

The rearrangement uses TRBV4-1 and TRBJ2-1, with D unclear. Germline V CDR1 and CDR2: MGHRA, YSYEKL. Trimming shortened V by 0 bases and J by 7 bases, and 16 bases separated the two germline ends. The CDR3 runs to 16 residues. Written as DNA, the CDR3 is TGCGCCAGCAGCCAAGATTCGTCAGGTAGTTTGAATGAGCAGTTCTTC. It yields the protein CASSQDSSGSLNEQFF.

The rearrangement uses TRBV5-1 and TRBJ1-1, with D maybe TRBD1 (6 bases). V was trimmed by 4 bases and J by 3 bases, leaving 16 bases between them. In germline, CDR1 is SGHRS, CDR2 YFSETQ. CDR3 size: 15 residues. The CDR3, as DNA: TGCGCCAGCAGCACTCCCGGGGGCTTCGACACTGAAGCTTTCTTT. It codes for CASSTPGGFDTEAFF.

Only a few counts were recorded for this clonotype. This sequence joins TRBV6-1 and TRBJ1-6, with no clear D. The CDR3 is made up of 13 amino acids. The germline CDR1 and CDR2 sequences are MNHNS and SASEGT. The V end lost 8 bases, the J end lost 4 bases, and 9 bases lay between the germline ends. As DNA, the CDR3 is TGTGCCAGCCGGACGGGTTATAATTCACCCCTCCACTTT. It yields the protein CASRTGYNSPLHF.

With respect to this clonotype: Compared with germline, one end of the junction differs, possibly owing to a read error. The chain joins TRBV7-2 to TRBJ2-2; 12 nucleotides agree with TRBD2. The J call may be incorrect, as the DNA end agrees better with TRBJ2-3. The CDR3 covers 17 residues. Per germline, CDR1 SGHTA and CDR2 FQGNSA. The CDR3, as DNA: TGTGCCAGCAGCCAGGGACTAGCGGGTATGAACACAGGTACGCAGTATTTT. Its translation is CASSQGLAGMNTGTQYF.

This clonotype was seen more than once but under ten times. The chain has TRBV6-1 and TRBJ2-7, with 8 bases aligning to TRBD2. CDR1 is MNHNS and CDR2 is SASEGT in the germline V gene. This CDR3 region has 15 residues. V dropped 1 base and J dropped 0; count of bases not matched to a gene: 2. DNA for the CDR3: TGTGCCAGCAGTGAAGGACTAGCGCACTCCTACGAGCAGTACTTC. It codes for CASSEGLAHSYEQYF.

The rearrangement joins TRBV19 to TRBJ2-3, with D perhaps matching TRBD2 (6 bases). The DNA end lines up better with TRBJ2-7; the J call may be wrong. The CDR3 is 15 residues long. Germline V gene lookup returns CDR1 LNHDA and CDR2 SQIVND (reference sequence). CDR3 residues: CASGVRQRAGNEQYF. CDR3 sequence (DNA): TGTGCCAGTGGGGTAAGACAGCGGGCGGGGAACGAGCAGTACTTC.

This clonotype was found many times. The chain is built from TRBV7-2 and TRBJ2-3; D is unresolved. The CDR3 has 14 amino acids. CDR1 is SGHTA and CDR2 is FQGNSA in the germline V gene. Trimming removed 5 bases from V and 3 bases from J, with 12 bases in between. The CDR3 protein is CASSPILATDTQYF. The DNA of the CDR3 is TGTGCCAGCAGCCCTATACTGGCAACAGATACGCAGTATTTT.

There are many counts of this clonotype. This chain connects TRBV7-2 to TRBJ2-3; the match to TRBD2 covers 10 bases. Germline lookup yields CDR1 SGHTA and CDR2 FQGNSA. J gave up 3 bases and V 1 base, and 13 bases lay outside the gene matches. The CDR3 consists of 19 residues. CDR3 region: CASSLEVGRSGRSTDTQYF. The CDR3 DNA is TGTGCCAGCAGCTTAGAGGTGGGGCGTAGCGGGAGGTCAACAGATACGCAGTATTTT.

V usage is TRBV5-6 and J usage is TRBJ2-2, with a tentative D call TRBD2 (7 bases). CDR3 length: 15 amino acids. Per germline, CDR1 SGHDT and CDR2 YYEEEE. V was trimmed by 2 bases and J by 4 bases, leaving 12 bases between them. The CDR3 nucleotides are TGTGCCAGCAGCTTCGTGGGGGGGCTCACCGGGGAGCTGTTTTTT. This encodes CASSFVGGLTGELFF.

V gene TRBV6-2 or TRBV6-3 combines with J gene TRBJ2-5, with D unresolved. V dropped 8 bases and J dropped 11 bases, with 12 bases sitting between them. The V gene's germline CDR1 is MNHEY and CDR2 SVGEGT. The CDR3 consists of 10 residues. The CDR3 region has the DNA TGTGCCAGCGGGCAAGAGATTCAGTACTTC. Translating gives CASGQEIQYF.

Note on this clonotype: An end of the junction differs from the germline gene, which may be a read error. The chain employs TRBV7-3 and TRBJ2-2, with D perhaps TRBD2 (5 bases). CDR3 size: 13 residues. Per germline, CDR1 SGHTA and CDR2 FQGTGA. CDR3 residues: CARGFSNAGELFF. The CDR3 DNA reads as TGTGCCAGGGGCTTTTCGAACGCCGGGGAGCTGTTCTTC. The variable domain in full, completed from reference TRBV7-3 and TRBJ2-2, reads GAGVSQTPSNKVTEKGKYVELRCDPISGHTALYWYRQSLGQGPEFLIYFQGTGAADDSGLPNDRFFAVRPEGSVSTLKIQRTERGDSAVYLCARGFSNAGELFFGEGSRLTVL.

This clonotype was counted at least ten times. The rearrangement links TRBV6-1 to TRBJ1-5; a possible D gene is TRBD1 (6 bases). The CDR3 extends over 15 amino acids. Per the germline V gene, CDR1 is MNHNS and CDR2 is SASEGT. Trimming took off 9 bases at V and 3 bases at J, with 18 bases between the two ends. The CDR3 reads CASTVSQGSNQPQHF. The CDR3 coding sequence is TGTGCCAGTACCGTAAGTCAGGGGTCCAATCAGCCCCAGCATTTT.

This CDR3 reads CASSLAATGVETQFF. CDR3 nucleotide sequence: TGTGCCAGCAGCTTAGCAGCAACAGGGGTGGAGACCCAGTTCTTC. This chain uses TRBV11-1 with TRBJ2-3; 7 bases agree with TRBD1. Judging by the DNA end, TRBJ2-1 fits better; the J call may be wrong. This CDR3 is built from 15 residues. Germline CDR1 reads SGHAT; CDR2 reads FQDESV (reference sequence).

Turning to this clonotype: At one end, the junction sequence differs from germline, possibly due to a read error. The J gene is TRBJ2-3, the V gene TRBV7-8; 7 bases agree with TRBD2. CDR3 length equals 16 residues. In germline, CDR1 is SGHVS, CDR2 FQNEAQ. CDR3 nucleotides: TGTGCCAGCCGCGTCCTGGGGGGGGGAGCCGGAAACACGCAGTACTTT. The encoded protein is CASRVLGGGAGNTQYF.